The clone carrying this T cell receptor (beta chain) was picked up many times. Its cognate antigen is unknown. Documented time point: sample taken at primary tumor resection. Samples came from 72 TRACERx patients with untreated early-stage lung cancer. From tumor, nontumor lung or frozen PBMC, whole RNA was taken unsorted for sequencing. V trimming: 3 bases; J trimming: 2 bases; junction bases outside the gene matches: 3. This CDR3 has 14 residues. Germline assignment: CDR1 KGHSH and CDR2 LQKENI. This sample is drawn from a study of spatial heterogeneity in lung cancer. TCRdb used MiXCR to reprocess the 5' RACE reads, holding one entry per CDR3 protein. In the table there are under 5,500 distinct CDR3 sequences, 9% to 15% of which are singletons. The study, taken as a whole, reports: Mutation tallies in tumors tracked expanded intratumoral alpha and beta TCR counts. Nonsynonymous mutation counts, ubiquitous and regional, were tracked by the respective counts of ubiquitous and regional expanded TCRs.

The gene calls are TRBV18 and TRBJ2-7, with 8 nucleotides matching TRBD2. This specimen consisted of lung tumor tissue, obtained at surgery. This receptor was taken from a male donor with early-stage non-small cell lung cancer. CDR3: CASSPNGRAYEQYV. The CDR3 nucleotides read TGTGCCAGCTCACCGAACGGGAGGGCCTACGAGCAGTACGTC.